This T cell receptor (beta chain) was obtained from a study of identical twins. Overall study results and limits: Those out-of-frame alpha sequences shared by twins showed an excess of low generation probability. Cord blood beta clonotypes present at high abundance carried fewer insertions; no such pattern appeared in memory repertoires.

TCRdb reanalysed the 5' RACE reads using MiXCR and keeps one entry per CDR3 protein. This table holds around 1.7 million distinct CDR3 sequences, roughly 35% found once. Germline V lookup: CDR1 SQVTM, CDR2 ANQGSEA. The V and J ends lost 5 bases and 2 bases respectively, with 10 bases between them. The CDR3 has 12 amino acids. This clonotype came up many times. Its antigen remains unidentified. The sample taken for sequencing was cord blood. This receptor was taken from a newborn girl in good health. The J gene is TRBJ2-7, the V gene TRBV29-1, with TRBD1 as a possible D gene (5 bases). The CDR3 sequence is CSVTQGTYEQYF. The CDR3 nucleotides are TGCAGCGTTACTCAGGGTACCTACGAGCAGTACTTC.